The T cell receptor (beta chain) described here comes from a study of PD-1 blockade in classical Hodgkin lymphoma. Every patient had relapsed following autologous stem cell transplantation, and cohorts differed in brentuximab vedotin exposure. The CDR3 covers 14 residues. From germline, CDR1 is KGHSH and CDR2 LQKENI. V lost 3 bases to trimming and J lost 0 bases, with 8 bases between them. The method was immunoSEQ multiplex PCR; TCRdb's version includes in-frame clones alone and lacks a portion of them. The data show over 35,000 clones, with around 87% seen just once and roughly 10% held by the top ten.

The sequence came from a human donor with classical Hodgkin lymphoma. The J gene is TRBJ1-1, the V gene TRBV18; D is unclear. Specimen: peripheral blood mononuclear cells (PBMCs), collected at baseline. In DNA form, the CDR3 reads TGTGCCAGCTCACCTAACAATTTGAACACTGAAGCTTTCTTT. It is translated as CASSPNNLNTEAFF.